This TCR beta chain appears in the sequencing data of a study of beta chain features in type 1 diabetes. With respect to this clone: The antigen remains undetermined.

The whole isolated RNA underwent reverse transcription, so sequencing captured expressed TCRB transcripts. Sequenced naive, central memory and regulatory T cell samples produced an average of around 3.8 million reads. Libraries were prepared by immunoSEQ multiplex PCR; TCRdb keeps only in-frame clonotypes and omits some of them. Of some 700,000 clones listed, under 15% were seen once; the top ten hold about 0.02%. Study-wide results and caveats: Across all four CD4+ subsets, people with type 1 diabetes showed modestly shorter TCRB CDR3s. Naive, central memory and Treg TCRB repertoires appeared more alike in patients than in healthy donors.

The clonotype originates from a man younger than 35 with type 1 diabetes. The sequencing input was naive CD4+ T cells from blood.

CDR3 bases: TGTGCCAGCAGCTTGGACAGTTTGTATGGCTACACCTTC. Residues: CASSLDSLYGYTF. The chain employs TRBV5-6 and TRBJ1-2; D unresolved. The V end lost 0 bases, the J end lost 5 bases, and 8 bases lay between the germline ends. This CDR3 region has 13 residues. The germline CDR1 and CDR2 sequences are SGHDT and YYEEEE. Drawing the rest from reference TRBV5-6 and TRBJ1-2, the complete variable domain is DAGVTQSPTHLIKTRGQQVTLRCSPKSGHDTVSWYQQALGQGPQFIFQYYEEEERQRGNFPDRFSGHQFPNYSSELNVNALLLGDSALYLCASSLDSLYGYTFGSGTRLTVV.